This entry describes one T cell receptor beta chain. The sample comes from a study of blood T cell repertoires in COVID-19. Data came from immunoSEQ multiplex PCR; TCRdb stores just in-frame clones and leaves some out. The repertoire includes about 270,000 clones, about 91% of them detected once, and 2.8% sits in the top ten. Trimming cost V 2 bases and J 5 bases; bases outside gene matches: 12. The CDR3 length is 19 residues. Germline CDR1 reads SGHAT; CDR2 reads FQNNGV. The gene calls are TRBV11-2 and TRBJ1-6, with 10 bases fitting TRBD1. The sequenced sample was PBMCs or T cells enriched from blood (not recorded which). The TCR comes from a middle-aged man who had been exposed to COVID-19. The CDR3 is CASSLIRTGGHMDNSPLHF. CDR3 DNA: TGTGCCAGCAGCTTAATCAGGACAGGGGGGCATATGGATAATTCACCCCTCCACTTT.